The 13 T cell receptor beta chains below were found in one sample sequenced in a study of TIL therapy for anti-PD-1-resistant metastatic lung cancer. The immunoSEQ assay was v3. Sequencing used immunoSEQ multiplex PCR; TCRdb keeps in-frame clones, though not all of them. Altogether fewer than 30,000 clones are present, roughly three fifths being singletons, with the ten largest covering roughly 16%. Time point of the sample: pre-treatment sample, taken before nivolumab and TIL therapy. Tumor tissue came from excised metastases, mostly pleural nodules or supraclavicular lymph nodes. The sample was tumor tissue, taken at baseline. All receptors come from a woman aged 30 to 85 with non-small cell lung cancer.

The chain carries TRBV2 and TRBJ2-1; D remains unclear. The CDR3 loop spans 12 amino acids. CDR1 and CDR2 from the germline V gene are SNHLY and FYNNEI. The V gene lost 6 bases and the J gene lost 4 bases, with 7 bases spanning the gap. The chain's CDR3 is CASRAEYNEQFF. Written as DNA, the CDR3 is TGTGCCAGCAGAGCTGAATACAATGAGCAGTTCTTC.

Only a few counts were recorded for this clone. The genes are TRBV19 and TRBJ2-4; TRBD2 matches at 8 bases. The J segment lost 9 bases and the V segment lost 10 bases, leaving 14 bases of the junction unmatched. Germline V gene data show CDR1 as LNHDA and CDR2 as SQIVND (reference sequence). CDR3 size: 14 residues. The CDR3 spells CATSPGLGIGIQYF. CDR3 in DNA: TGTGCCACCTCACCGGGACTAGGTATCGGCATTCAGTACTTC.

J is TRBJ2-7 and V is TRBV5-1, with TRBD1 matching 10 bases. The CDR3 loop spans 18 amino acids. CDR1 is SGHRS, CDR2 YFSETQ, per germline. Trimming at V came to 1 base and at J to 1 base, leaving 11 bases not matched to a gene. The CDR3 nucleotides are TGCGCCAGCAGCTTGTGGGCTACGGGACAGGGGCAATCCTACGAGCAGTACTTC. Encoded protein: CASSLWATGQGQSYEQYF.

This clone appeared a few times. The chain carries TRBV10-3 and TRBJ1-2, with D perhaps matching TRBD1 (5 bases). CDR3 length: 14 residues. Per germline, CDR1 ENHRY and CDR2 SYGVKD. V dropped 0 bases and J dropped 3 bases, with 8 bases sitting between them. The CDR3 reads CAISESGGDYGYTF. CDR3 bases: TGTGCCATCAGTGAGTCGGGGGGGGACTATGGCTACACCTTC.

This sequence joins TRBV7-8 and TRBJ1-2, with D possibly TRBD1 on 5 matching bases. The CDR3 has 12 residues. Between the trimmed V and J ends, which lost 1 base and 7 bases, there was a span of 7 bases. The germline V gene has CDR1 SGHVS and CDR2 FQNEAQ. CDR3 sequence: CASSLEGLGYTF. In DNA, the CDR3 is TGTGCCAGCAGCTTAGAGGGGCTTGGCTACACCTTC.

The rearrangement links TRBV7-2 to TRBJ1-2; a weak D match, TRBD1 (6 bases). V was trimmed by 4 bases and J by 6 bases, leaving 15 bases between them. The CDR3 has 14 amino acids. Germline CDR1 SGHTA, CDR2 FQGNSA. The CDR3 coding sequence is TGTGCCAGCAGCTCCCTGGGACACCTCAATGGCTACACCTTC. Protein: CASSSLGHLNGYTF.

The CDR3 DNA reads as TGTGCCAGCAGCTTAGCGACTAGCGGTGTCAATGAGCAGTTCTTC. Protein sequence: CASSLATSGVNEQFF. The chain couples TRBV7-9 to TRBJ2-1, with 9 positions matching TRBD2. The CDR3 has 15 amino acids. Germline V lookup: CDR1 SEHNR, CDR2 FQNEAQ (reference sequence). The trim removed 0 bases at V and 6 bases at J, leaving 3 bases unmatched.

The chain couples TRBV29-1 to TRBJ2-7, with D perhaps matching TRBD2 (6 bases). The CDR3 is made up of 13 amino acids. The V end was cut by 7 bases, the J end by 4 bases, with 17 bases between. Germline CDR1 SQVTM, CDR2 ANQGSEA. CDR3 sequence: CSAGEASVYEQYF. The CDR3, as DNA: TGCAGCGCCGGGGAGGCTAGCGTGTACGAGCAGTACTTC.

This clone is medium-sized by share. This sequence joins TRBV5-8 and TRBJ1-3; D is unclear. The CDR3 is made up of 12 amino acids. Germline V gene data show CDR1 as SGHTS and CDR2 as YDEGEE. The V and J ends lost 2 bases and 3 bases respectively, with 3 bases between them. The CDR3 coding sequence is TGTGCCAGCAGCTTCGTTGGAAACACCATATATTTT. Its protein is CASSFVGNTIYF.

Only a few counts were recorded for this clone. This sequence joins TRBV7-9 and TRBJ1-4; D remains ambiguous. Trimming removed 0 bases from V and 6 bases from J, with 5 bases in between. Germline CDR1 is SEHNR and CDR2 is FQNEAQ (reference sequence). The CDR3 has 13 residues. The CDR3 here is CASSLAEYEKLFF. Written as DNA, the CDR3 is TGTGCCAGCAGCTTAGCTGAGTATGAAAAACTGTTTTTT. Full variable domain (outside the CDR3, taken from reference TRBV7-9 and TRBJ1-4): DTGVSQNPRHKITKRGQNVTFRCDPISEHNRLYWYRQTLGQGPEFLTYFQNEAQLEKSRLLSDRFSAERPKGSFSTLEIQRTEQGDSAMYLCASSLAEYEKLFFGSGTQLSVL.

This rearrangement joins TRBV6-1 to TRBJ2-1; D not certain. CDR1 is MNHNS, CDR2 SASEGT, per germline. The germline V and J ends were trimmed by 5 bases and 7 bases, with 12 bases remaining between them. The CDR3 covers 13 residues. CDR3: CASSNMWGNEQFF. The DNA of the CDR3 is TGTGCCAGCAGTAATATGTGGGGTAATGAGCAGTTCTTC.

This clone appeared a few times. The CDR3 region is CASSPGGRIGDGYTF. In nucleotides, the CDR3 is TGTGCCAGCAGCCCCGGGGGGCGCATAGGAGATGGCTACACCTTC. The rearrangement uses TRBV2 and TRBJ1-2; possible D gene TRBD1, 6 bases. With 6 bases removed from V and 6 bases from J, the gap between germline ends came to 20 bases. CDR3 length equals 15 residues. The germline CDR1 and CDR2 sequences are SNHLY and FYNNEI.

The chain employs TRBV6-5 and TRBJ2-2; 12 nucleotides align to TRBD2. The CDR3 has 16 amino acids. CDR1 and CDR2 from the germline V gene are MNHEY and SVGAGI. V gave up 2 bases and J gave up 7 bases; unmatched junction bases: 5. The CDR3 loop reads CASSYLLAGGGGELFF. CDR3 DNA sequence: TGTGCCAGCAGTTACCTACTAGCGGGAGGAGGCGGGGAGCTGTTTTTT.